These T cell receptor beta chains were read from a single sample in a study of vaccination and CD4 T cells after COVID-19. TCRdb reanalysed the PCR reads using MiXCR and keeps one entry per CDR3 protein. The sample holds fewer than 20,000 distinct CDR3 sequences, around 47% seen once. No antigen has been assigned to these receptors. The sample consisted of CD4+ T cells from blood, cultured in vitro, taken about 7 months after SARS-CoV-2 vaccination. The receptors here all came from a human donor who had recovered from COVID-19. Each CDR3 is given with its conserved first and last residue. Fields, in order: V gene, J gene, clone size, D gene, CDR3 length, CDR3 DNA, CDR3 protein. D genes are given only for firm matches. Clone size, where shown, is once, few, many, or a class for clones that have expanded.

>TRBV6-2/TRBV6-3|TRBJ2-1|-|TRBD2|17
TGTGCCAGCAGTTACGCTGGGACTAGCGGGACCTACAATGAGCAGTTCTTC
CASSYAGTSGTYNEQFF
>TRBV7-2|TRBJ2-7|-|-|13
TGTGCCAGCAGCGTAAGGACGATTTACGAGCAGTACTTC
CASSVRTIYEQYF
>TRBV7-6|TRBJ2-5|-|-|17
TGTGCCAGCAGCTTATATGTTGCAGGAGGAGCCCAAGAGACCCAGTACTTC
CASSLYVAGGAQETQYF
>TRBV15|TRBJ2-1|-|TRBD2|14
TGTGCCACCAGCAGGTTACCGGGACTAGCGGGAGGGTTCTTC
CATSRLPGLAGGFF
>TRBV28|TRBJ1-5|-|-|19
TGTGCCAGCAGTTTAGACTTCTGGGAGGGGGTAGTCAGCAATCAGCCCCAGCATTTT
CASSLDFWEGVVSNQPQHF
>TRBV20-1|TRBJ1-2|few|TRBD1|13
TGCAGTGCTAGAGCGGACAGGCCCTATGGCTACACCTTC
CSARADRPYGYTF
>TRBV20-1|TRBJ2-7|few|TRBD1|14
TGCAGTGCTCAGGGGGCGCGGAGCTCCTACGAGCAGTACTTC
CSAQGARSSYEQYF
>TRBV27|TRBJ2-1|-|TRBD2|11
TGTGCCAGCAGGAAAAGCGGGGGACTGTTCTTC
CASRKSGGLFF
>TRBV6-1|TRBJ1-2|few|-|14
TGTGCCAGCAGTGTCAGCCACAGGGTGTATGGCTACACCTTC
CASSVSHRVYGYTF
>TRBV20-1|TRBJ2-5|few|TRBD1|12
TGCAGTGTTGAGGGACAGTCGGAGACCCAGTACTTC
CSVEGQSETQYF
>TRBV25-1|TRBJ2-7|-|-|16
TGTGCCAGCTCAGATTCTTTGAGACGGGGCACCTACGAGCAGTACTTC
CASSDSLRRGTYEQYF
>TRBV7-8|TRBJ1-5|few|-|14
TGTGCCAGCAGCTTAGCCTTTCGGGGTCAGCCCCAGCATTTT
CASSLAFRGQPQHF
>TRBV27|TRBJ2-7|medium-sized|TRBD1|14
TGTGCCAGCAGTGCAGGGGACAGACTATACGAGCAGTACTTC
CASSAGDRLYEQYF
>TRBV18|TRBJ2-5|-|-|16
TGTGCCAGCTCACCCTGGGGAATCCAGGGGCGAGAGACCCAGTACTTC
CASSPWGIQGRETQYF
>TRBV10-1|TRBJ2-5|-|-|17
TGCGCCATGCTCACCCACCGGGACCGATTTTGGCAAGAGACCCAGTACTTC
CAMLTHRDRFWQETQYF
>TRBV27|TRBJ2-1|-|TRBD2|19
TGTGCCAGCAGTCCCGGGACTAGCGGGGGGGTAGGGTCCTACAATGAGCAGTTCTTC
CASSPGTSGGVGSYNEQFF
>TRBV6-2/TRBV6-3|TRBJ1-5|few|TRBD1|14
TGTGCCAGCAACTTGGGGACAGGGAATCAGCCCCAGCATTTT
CASNLGTGNQPQHF
>TRBV6-1|TRBJ2-5|few|TRBD1|16
TGTGCCAGCACCTTGGGACAGCAACCGGCGTGGGAGACCCAGTACTTC
CASTLGQQPAWETQYF
>TRBV20-1|TRBJ2-3|few|-|14
TGCAGTGCTAGACTGGCAGGGGGCACAGATACGCAGTATTTT
CSARLAGGTDTQYF
>TRBV6-1|TRBJ2-1|once|TRBD2|14
TGTGCCAGCGGATCACTAGCGGGTCTCTATGAGCAGTTCTTC
CASGSLAGLYEQFF
>TRBV7-6|TRBJ2-7|few|TRBD1|15
TGTGCCAGCAGCTCAGACAGGGGGGCCTCCTACGAGCAGTACTTC
CASSSDRGASYEQYF
>TRBV27|TRBJ2-3|few|TRBD2|14
TGTGCCAGCAGTTGGGGACGGGAGGGTGATACGCAGTATTTT
CASSWGREGDTQYF
>TRBV6-1|TRBJ2-7|few|-|14
TGTGCCAGCAGGCTTAATACAGGGTCCTACGAGCAGTACTTC
CASRLNTGSYEQYF
>TRBV20-1|TRBJ1-6|-|TRBD1|15
TGCAGTGCTAGAGGACAGGGGGCAAGTGATTCACCCCTCCACTTT
CSARGQGASDSPLHF
>TRBV19|TRBJ2-3|-|-|14
TGTGCCAGTAGTATTGGGGGGCCCTCAGATACGCAGTATTTT
CASSIGGPSDTQYF
>TRBV20-1|TRBJ2-7|-|TRBD2|16
TGCAGTGCTAGAGGTTTTCTAGCGGGAATCTCCTACGAGCAGTACTTC
CSARGFLAGISYEQYF
>TRBV15|TRBJ2-1|-|-|16
TGTGCCACCAGCAGAGATTTGGCAGAGTCAGCGAATGAGCAGTTCTTC
CATSRDLAESANEQFF
>TRBV7-3|TRBJ2-1|few|-|12
TGTGCCAGCAGCGGCCAGGACAATGAGCAGTTCTTC
CASSGQDNEQFF
>TRBV28|TRBJ2-3|-|-|15
TGTGCCACCGCAAGCCCGGGACGTCGTAGGGATACGCAGTATTTT
CATASPGRRRDTQYF
>TRBV20-1|TRBJ1-4|-|-|13
TGCAGTGCCCAACCGGTGGGGAATGAAAAACTGTTTTTT
CSAQPVGNEKLFF
>TRBV15|TRBJ1-5|medium-sized|-|15
TGTGCCACCAGCATGGACACCCTAATGGGTCAGCCCCAGCATTTT
CATSMDTLMGQPQHF
>TRBV20-1|TRBJ1-2|few|-|15
TGCAGTGCTAGGAGGCGGGTTCGGGGGGACTATGGCTACACCTTC
CSARRRVRGDYGYTF
>TRBV20-1|TRBJ2-7|once|TRBD2|14
TGCAGTGCTGCCTTAGCGGGAGGCGCCTACGAGCAGTACTTC
CSAALAGGAYEQYF
>TRBV19|TRBJ1-1|few|TRBD1|14
TGTGCCAGTAGTATAAGGGACAGGGTTACTGAAGCTTTCTTT
CASSIRDRVTEAFF
>TRBV20-1|TRBJ1-5|once|-|14
TGCAGTGCTAGAGATGCCAGGACCAATCAGCCCCAGCATTTT
CSARDARTNQPQHF